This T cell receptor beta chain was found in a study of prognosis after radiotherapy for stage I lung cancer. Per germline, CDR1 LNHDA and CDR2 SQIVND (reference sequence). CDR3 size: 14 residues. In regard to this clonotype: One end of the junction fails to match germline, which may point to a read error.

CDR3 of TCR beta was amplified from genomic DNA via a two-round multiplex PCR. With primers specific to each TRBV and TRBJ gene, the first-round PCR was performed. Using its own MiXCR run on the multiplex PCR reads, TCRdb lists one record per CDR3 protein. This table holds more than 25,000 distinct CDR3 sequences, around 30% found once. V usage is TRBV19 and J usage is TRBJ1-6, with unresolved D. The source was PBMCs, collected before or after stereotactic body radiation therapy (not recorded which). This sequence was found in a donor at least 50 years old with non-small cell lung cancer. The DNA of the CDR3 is TGTGCCAGTAGTATTGTCAGGATCAATTCACCCCCCCACTTT. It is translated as CASSIVRINSPPHF.